The rows below give T cell receptor beta chains drawn from one sample of a study of response to subunit inactivated influenza vaccine. MiXCR, run by TCRdb on the RT-PCR reads, gives a single entry per CDR3 protein. Of roughly 700,000 distinct CDR3 sequences in the sample, roughly 14% were seen once. Sequenced material: PBMCs from blood, taken 11 to 12 days after vaccination. The receptors originated from a man aged 50-60 years who received an inactivated influenza vaccine. Each CDR3 is given with its conserved first and last residue.

j_call | v_call | cdr3_aa
TRBJ2-5 | TRBV19 | CASSIDRGRETQYF
TRBJ2-7 | TRBV20-1 | CSARIAYEQYF
TRBJ2-7 | TRBV7-2 | CASRMFGLAGTSYEQYF
TRBJ2-3 | TRBV5-5 | CASSPLQRTDTQYF
TRBJ2-7 | TRBV14 | CASSLLGQNYEQYF
TRBJ2-7 | TRBV11-2 | CASSLVGYYEQYF
TRBJ2-1 | TRBV5-1 | CASSLEGEQFF
TRBJ2-5 | TRBV10-3 | CAIRGGRETQYF
TRBJ1-4 | TRBV12-3/TRBV12-4 | CASSPGGKEKLFF
TRBJ1-1 | TRBV7-3 | CASSPQYRWTTEAFF
TRBJ1-1 | TRBV6-2/TRBV6-3 | CASRRGLDEAFF
TRBJ2-5 | TRBV11-2 | CASSSGLASQETQYF
TRBJ2-4 | TRBV12-3/TRBV12-4 | CASGGGYIQYF
TRBJ1-5 | TRBV12-3/TRBV12-4 | CASWGQGGQPQHF
TRBJ1-1 | TRBV5-1 | CASSPPLRNTEAFF
TRBJ2-5 | TRBV7-2 | CASSETVAGGQETQYF
TRBJ2-3 | TRBV10-3 | CAISELGLTDTQYF
TRBJ1-1 | TRBV7-9 | CASSTYSGRNTEAFF
TRBJ2-4 | TRBV20-1 | CSAYRGRGGKNIQYF
TRBJ2-3 | TRBV7-2 | CASSSPPAYTQYF
TRBJ2-5 | TRBV27 | CASSSRQEQETQYF
TRBJ1-3 | TRBV20-1 | CSARDGKASGNTIYF
TRBJ2-3 | TRBV14 | CASSQQGNTLTDTQYF